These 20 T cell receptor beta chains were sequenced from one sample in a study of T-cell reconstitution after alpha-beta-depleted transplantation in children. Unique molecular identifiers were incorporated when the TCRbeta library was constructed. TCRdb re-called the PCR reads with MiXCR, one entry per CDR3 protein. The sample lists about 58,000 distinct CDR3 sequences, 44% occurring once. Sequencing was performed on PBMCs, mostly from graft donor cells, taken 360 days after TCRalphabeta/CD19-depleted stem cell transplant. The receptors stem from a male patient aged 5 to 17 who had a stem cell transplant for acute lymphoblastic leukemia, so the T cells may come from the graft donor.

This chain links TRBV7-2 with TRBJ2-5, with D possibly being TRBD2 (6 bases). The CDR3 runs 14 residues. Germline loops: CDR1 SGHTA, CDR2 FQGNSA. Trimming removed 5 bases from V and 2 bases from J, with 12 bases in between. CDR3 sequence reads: CASSPTSYQETQYF. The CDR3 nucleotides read TGTGCCAGCAGCCCGACTAGTTATCAAGAGACCCAGTACTTC.

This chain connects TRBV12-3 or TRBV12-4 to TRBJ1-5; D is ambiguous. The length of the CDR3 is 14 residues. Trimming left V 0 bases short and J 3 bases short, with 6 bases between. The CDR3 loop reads CASSLAGNNQPQHF. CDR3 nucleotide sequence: TGTGCCAGCAGTTTAGCGGGGAACAATCAGCCCCAGCATTTT.

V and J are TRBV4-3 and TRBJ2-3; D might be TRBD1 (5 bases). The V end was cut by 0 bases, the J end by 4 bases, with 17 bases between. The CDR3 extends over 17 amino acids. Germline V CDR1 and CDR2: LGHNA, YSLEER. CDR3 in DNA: TGCGCCAGCAGCCAAGATGAGATAGACAGAAGGGCAGATACGCAGTATTTT. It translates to CASSQDEIDRRADTQYF.

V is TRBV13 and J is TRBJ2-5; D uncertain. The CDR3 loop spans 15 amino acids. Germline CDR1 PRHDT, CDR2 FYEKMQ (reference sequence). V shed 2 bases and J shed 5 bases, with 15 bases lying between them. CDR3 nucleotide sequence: TGTGCCAGCAGCTTACTGCTAGAATCCCGGGAGACCCAGTACTTC. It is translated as CASSLLLESRETQYF. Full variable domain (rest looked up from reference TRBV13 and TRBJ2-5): AAGVIQSPRHLIKEKRETATLKCYPIPRHDTVYWYQQGPGQDPQFLISFYEKMQSDKGSIPDRFSAQQFSDYHSELNMSSLELGDSALYFCASSLLLESRETQYFGPGTRLLVL.

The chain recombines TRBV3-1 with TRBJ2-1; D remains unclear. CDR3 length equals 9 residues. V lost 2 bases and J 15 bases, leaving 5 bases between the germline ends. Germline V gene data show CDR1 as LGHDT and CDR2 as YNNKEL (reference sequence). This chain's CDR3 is CASSQNRFF. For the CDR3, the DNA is TGTGCCAGCAGCCAAAACAGGTTCTTC.

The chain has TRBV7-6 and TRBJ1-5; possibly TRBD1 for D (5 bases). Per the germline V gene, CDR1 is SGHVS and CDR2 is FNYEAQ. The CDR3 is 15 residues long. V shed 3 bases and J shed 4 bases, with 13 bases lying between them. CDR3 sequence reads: CASSLSQGGNQPQHF. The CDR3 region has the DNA TGTGCCAGCAGCTTGAGCCAGGGAGGTAATCAGCCCCAGCATTTT.

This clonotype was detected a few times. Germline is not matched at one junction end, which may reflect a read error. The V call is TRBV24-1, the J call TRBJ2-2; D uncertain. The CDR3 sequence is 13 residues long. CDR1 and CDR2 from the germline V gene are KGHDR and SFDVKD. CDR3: CATRDSNTGELFF. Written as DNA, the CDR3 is TGTGCCACCAGAGATTCGAACACCGGGGAGCTGTTTTTT.

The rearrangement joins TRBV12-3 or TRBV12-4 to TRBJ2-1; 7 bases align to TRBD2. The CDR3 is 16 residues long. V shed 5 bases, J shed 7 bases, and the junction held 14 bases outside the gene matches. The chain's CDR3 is CASSPRTRVFVNEQFF. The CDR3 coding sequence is TGTGCCAGCAGTCCCAGGACTAGAGTATTTGTTAATGAGCAGTTCTTC.

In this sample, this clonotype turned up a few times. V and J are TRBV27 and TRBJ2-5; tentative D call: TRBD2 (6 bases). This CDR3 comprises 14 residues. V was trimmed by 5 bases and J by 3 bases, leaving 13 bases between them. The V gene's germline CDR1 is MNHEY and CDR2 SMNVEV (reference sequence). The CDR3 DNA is TGTGCCAGCAGTACCTGGGGACTTGAAGAGACCCAGTACTTC. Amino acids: CASSTWGLEETQYF.

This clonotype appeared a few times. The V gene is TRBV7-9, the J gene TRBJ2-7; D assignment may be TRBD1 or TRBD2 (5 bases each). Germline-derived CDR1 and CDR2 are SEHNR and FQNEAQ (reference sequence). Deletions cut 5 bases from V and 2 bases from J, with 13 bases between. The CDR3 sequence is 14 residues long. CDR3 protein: CASSTGTHTYEQYF. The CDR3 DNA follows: TGTGCCAGCAGCACGGGGACGCACACCTACGAGCAGTACTTC.

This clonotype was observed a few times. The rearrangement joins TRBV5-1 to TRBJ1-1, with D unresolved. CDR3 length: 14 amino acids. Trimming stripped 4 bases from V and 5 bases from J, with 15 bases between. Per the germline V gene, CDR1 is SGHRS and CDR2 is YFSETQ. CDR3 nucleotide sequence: TGCGCCAGCAGCGAGGACCCCCGGAGAACTGAAGCTTTCTTT. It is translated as CASSEDPRRTEAFF.

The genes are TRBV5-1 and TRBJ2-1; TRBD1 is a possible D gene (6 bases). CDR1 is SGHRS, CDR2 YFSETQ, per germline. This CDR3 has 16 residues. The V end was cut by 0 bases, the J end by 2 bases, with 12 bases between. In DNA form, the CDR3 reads TGCGCCAGCAGCTTGGACAGGGCGGGTCCCTACAATGAGCAGTTCTTC. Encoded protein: CASSLDRAGPYNEQFF.

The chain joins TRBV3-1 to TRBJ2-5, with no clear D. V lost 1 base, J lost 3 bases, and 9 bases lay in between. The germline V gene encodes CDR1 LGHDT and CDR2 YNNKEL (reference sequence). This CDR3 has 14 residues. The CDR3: CASSQASPKETQYF. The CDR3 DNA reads TGTGCCAGCAGCCAAGCTAGTCCGAAAGAGACCCAGTACTTC.

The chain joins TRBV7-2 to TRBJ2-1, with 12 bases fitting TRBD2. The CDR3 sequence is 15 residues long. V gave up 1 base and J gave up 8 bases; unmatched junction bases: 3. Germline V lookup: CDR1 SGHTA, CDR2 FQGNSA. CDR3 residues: CASSLEGLAGDEQFF. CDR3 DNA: TGTGCCAGCAGCTTAGAGGGACTAGCGGGTGATGAGCAGTTCTTC.

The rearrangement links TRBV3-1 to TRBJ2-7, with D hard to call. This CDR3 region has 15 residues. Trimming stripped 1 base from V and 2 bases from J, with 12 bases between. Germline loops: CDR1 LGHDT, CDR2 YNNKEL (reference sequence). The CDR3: CASSQVSSAPYEQYF. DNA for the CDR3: TGTGCCAGCAGCCAAGTTTCAAGCGCACCCTACGAGCAGTACTTC.

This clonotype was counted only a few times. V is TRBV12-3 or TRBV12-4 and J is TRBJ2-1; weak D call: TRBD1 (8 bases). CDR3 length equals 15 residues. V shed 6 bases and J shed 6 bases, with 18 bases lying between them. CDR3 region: CASSYRGGGTNEQFF. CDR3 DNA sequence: TGTGCCAGCAGCTACAGGGGGGGAGGCACCAATGAGCAGTTCTTC.

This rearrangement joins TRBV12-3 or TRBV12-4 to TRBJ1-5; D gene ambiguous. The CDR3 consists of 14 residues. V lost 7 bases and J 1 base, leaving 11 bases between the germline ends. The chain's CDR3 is CASTLDGSNQPQHF. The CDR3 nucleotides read TGTGCCAGCACCCTCGACGGGAGCAATCAGCCCCAGCATTTT.

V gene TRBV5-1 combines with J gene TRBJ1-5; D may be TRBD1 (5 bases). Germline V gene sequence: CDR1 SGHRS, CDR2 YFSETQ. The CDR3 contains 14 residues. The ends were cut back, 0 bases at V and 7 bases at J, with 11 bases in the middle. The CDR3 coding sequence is TGCGCCAGCAGCTTGGTAGGGGAGGGCCAGCCCCAGCATTTT. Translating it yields CASSLVGEGQPQHF.

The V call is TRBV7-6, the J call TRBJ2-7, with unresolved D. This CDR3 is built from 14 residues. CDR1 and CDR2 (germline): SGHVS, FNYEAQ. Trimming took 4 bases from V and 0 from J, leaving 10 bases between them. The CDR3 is CASSSTDSSYEQYF. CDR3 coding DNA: TGTGCCAGCAGCTCCACCGATAGCTCCTACGAGCAGTACTTC.

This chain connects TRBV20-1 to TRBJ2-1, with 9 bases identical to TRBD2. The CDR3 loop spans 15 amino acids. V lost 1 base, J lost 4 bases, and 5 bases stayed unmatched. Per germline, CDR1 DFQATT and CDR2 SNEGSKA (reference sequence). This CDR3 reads CSARAPAGGYNEQFF. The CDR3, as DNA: TGCAGTGCTAGAGCTCCAGCGGGAGGATACAATGAGCAGTTCTTC.